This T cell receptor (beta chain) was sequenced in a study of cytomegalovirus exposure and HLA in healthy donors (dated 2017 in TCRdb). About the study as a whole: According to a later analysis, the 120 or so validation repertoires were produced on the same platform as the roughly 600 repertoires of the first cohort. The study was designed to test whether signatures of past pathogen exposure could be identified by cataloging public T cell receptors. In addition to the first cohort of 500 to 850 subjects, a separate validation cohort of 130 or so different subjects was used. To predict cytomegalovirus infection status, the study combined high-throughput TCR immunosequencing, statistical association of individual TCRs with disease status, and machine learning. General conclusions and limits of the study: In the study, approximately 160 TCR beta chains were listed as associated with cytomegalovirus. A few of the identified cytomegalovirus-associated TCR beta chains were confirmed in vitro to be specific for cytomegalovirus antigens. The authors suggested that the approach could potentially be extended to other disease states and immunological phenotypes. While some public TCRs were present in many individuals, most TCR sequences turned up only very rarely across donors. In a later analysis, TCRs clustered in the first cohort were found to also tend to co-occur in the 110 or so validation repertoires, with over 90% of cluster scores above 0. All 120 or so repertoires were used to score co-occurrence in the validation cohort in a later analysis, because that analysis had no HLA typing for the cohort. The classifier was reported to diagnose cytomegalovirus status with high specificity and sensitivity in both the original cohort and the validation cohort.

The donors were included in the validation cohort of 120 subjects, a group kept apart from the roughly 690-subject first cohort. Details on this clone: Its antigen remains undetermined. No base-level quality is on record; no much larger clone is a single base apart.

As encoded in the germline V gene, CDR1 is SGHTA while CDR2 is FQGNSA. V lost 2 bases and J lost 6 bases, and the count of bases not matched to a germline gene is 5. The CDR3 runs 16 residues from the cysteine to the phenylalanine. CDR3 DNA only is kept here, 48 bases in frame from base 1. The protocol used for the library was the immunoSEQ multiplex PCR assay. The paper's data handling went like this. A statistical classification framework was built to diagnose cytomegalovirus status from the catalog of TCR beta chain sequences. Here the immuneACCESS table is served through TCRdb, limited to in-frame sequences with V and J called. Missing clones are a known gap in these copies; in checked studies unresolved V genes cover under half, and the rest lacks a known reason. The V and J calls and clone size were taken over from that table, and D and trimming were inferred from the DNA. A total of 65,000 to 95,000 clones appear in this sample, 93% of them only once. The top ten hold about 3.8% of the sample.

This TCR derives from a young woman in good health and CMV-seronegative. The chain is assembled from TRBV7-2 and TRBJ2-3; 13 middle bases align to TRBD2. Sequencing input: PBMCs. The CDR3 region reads CASSLRLAGGRDTQYF. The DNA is TGTGCCAGCAGCTTAAGACTAGCGGGAGGCAGGGATACGCAGTATTTT.